Given below is one T cell receptor (beta chain) in context. There are many counts of this clonotype. Its antigen remains unidentified. Base quality data are lacking; no much larger clone is found one base away. Per the germline V gene (reference sequence), MNHEY is the CDR1 and SMNVEV is the CDR2. Relative to germline, V is 4 bases shorter and J is 4 bases shorter, with 8 bases between their ends. From the cysteine through the phenylalanine, the CDR3 covers 13 amino acids. Of the read, only the CDR3 DNA is kept; its 39 bases are in frame from base 1. This specimen's time point label, per the study, means: persistent/refractory GD, antithyroid drugs over 5 years with positive TRAb. For both TCR sequencing and RNA sequencing, RNA was extracted from PBMCs in TRIzol. The diagnosis of Graves' disease was made according to American Thyroid Association guidelines. Patients were recruited from an endocrinology department in Xi'an, China. Each patient gave 7 to 9.5 milliliters of peripheral blood, collected in an EDTA anticoagulant tube. Ficoll Paque Plus density gradient separation was used to isolate PBMCs, and no further T cell sorting was done. RNA quality was checked with an Agilent 2100 Bioanalyzer and agarose gel, and concentration with a NanoDrop 2000.

These data originate in a study of regulatory T cells in long-lasting Graves disease (dated by TCRdb to the early 2020s). In the study overall: Persistent Graves' disease meant more than 5 years of antithyroid drug treatment with TSH receptor autoantibodies that stayed positive. The study was registered as a clinical trial and conducted in China. This study used TCR sequencing and RNA sequencing of peripheral blood to compare persistent Graves' disease patients against newly diagnosed Graves' disease patients. Persistent Graves' disease patients in the clinical cohort had taken antithyroid drugs for approximately ten years on average. A total of some 33 samples were covered by TCR sequencing, comprising around 13 persistent and around 20 newly diagnosed Graves' disease patients. The full study reports these points: Only peripheral blood was studied, because thyroid tissue, the primary lesion, was inaccessible. As a limitation, the authors acknowledged that the small sample size may reduce accuracy. Preferential use of TRBV28, TRBJ1-2 and TRBJ2-5 was observed in persistent disease, whereas TRBV20-1 and TRBJ2-1 were favored in newly diagnosed disease. Lower TCR Shannon entropy and fewer highly expanded clones were observed in persistent Graves' disease patients than in newly diagnosed patients, which suggested clonal expansion. A larger number of public clonotypes was shared among persistent patients (approximately 2,500) than among newly diagnosed patients (roughly 1,000). Sequencing and analysis were limited to the TCR beta chain.

Libraries came from multiplex PCR. TCRdb lists the instrument as Illumina HiSeq 4000. CDR3 regions were amplified by Arm-PCR with iRepertoire HTBI primers to construct TCR beta libraries. Before sequencing, the PCR products underwent gel purification. Per the original workflow: Across samples, roughly 60 TRBV and roughly 15 TRBJ segments were identified and used for gene usage analysis of CDR3 amino acid clonotypes. COPE and FqMerger were used to merge the filtered high-quality paired reads into contigs. Contigs were aligned with BLAST to IMGT TRBV, TRBD and TRBJ reference genes, and CDR3 was defined per IMGT. Clonotypes above 0.1% frequency were classified as highly expanded clones. Shannon entropy was used to measure repertoire diversity, and the Gini coefficient was used to measure V-J evenness. A clonotype was considered public if more than one individual shared it. Starting from the raw public reads, TCRdb applied fastp trimming at Q25, assembled clones with MiXCR and retained in-frame beta chains. Entries that share a CDR3 protein sequence are merged under the most common genes and DNA. These V and J calls originate from TCRdb's pipeline instead of the authors' own analysis. The sample table lists around 460,000 distinct CDR3 sequences, about a fifth of them with a count of one. Approximately 6.4% of the sample lies in the top ten.

The TCR was taken from a female donor with Graves disease. Sequences were derived from peripheral blood mononuclear cells (PBMCs), sampled when the disease was refractory, from a patient treated with antithyroid drugs. In this chain, TRBV27 is recombined with TRBJ2-1; possibly the D gene is TRBD1, per 6 matching bases. CDR3 sequence: CASSSTGYNEQFF. In nucleotides, the sequence is TGTGCCAGCAGTTCTACAGGGTACAATGAGCAGTTCTTC.